The 24 T cell receptor beta chains below all came from one sample that was sequenced in a study of cytomegalovirus exposure and HLA in healthy donors. PCR involved 60 Vbeta and 13 Jbeta primers. Here immunoSEQ multiplex PCR was the method, and the copy in TCRdb shows in-frame clones only, minus some. Of under 200,000 clones listed, roughly 73% are singletons. Sequenced: PBMCs. Receptor source: a woman between 35 and 50 years old in good health and CMV-seropositive.

The chain carries TRBV28 and TRBJ2-7; D not certain. Trimming shortened V by 3 bases and J by 0 bases, and 9 bases separated the two germline ends. The V gene's germline CDR1 is MDHEN and CDR2 SYDVKM. This CDR3 comprises 14 residues. The chain's CDR3 is CASSLNGPSYEQYF. The CDR3 DNA follows: TGTGCCAGCAGTTTGAACGGTCCCTCCTACGAGCAGTACTTC. Complete variable domain (other parts from reference TRBV28 and TRBJ2-7): DVKVTQSSRYLVKRTGEKVFLECVQDMDHENMFWYRQDPGLGLRLIYFSYDVKMKEKGDIPEGYSVSREKKERFSLILESASTNQTSMYLCASSLNGPSYEQYFGPGTRLTVT.

The chain employs TRBV18 and TRBJ2-3, with a tentative D call TRBD2 (6 bases). The V and J ends lost 3 bases and 3 bases respectively, with 10 bases between them. The CDR3 is 14 residues long. Germline V gene data show CDR1 as KGHSH and CDR2 as LQKENI. The CDR3 loop is CASSPASETDTQYF. Written as DNA, the CDR3 is TGTGCCAGCTCACCCGCTAGCGAGACAGATACGCAGTATTTT.

The rearrangement uses TRBV2 and TRBJ1-6; D remains ambiguous. With 8 bases removed from V and 7 bases from J, the gap between germline ends came to 9 bases. Germline V gives CDR1 SNHLY, CDR2 FYNNEI. CDR3 length: 12 residues. CDR3 sequence: CASHFGNSPLHF. As DNA, the CDR3 is TGTGCCAGCCATTTCGGGAATTCACCCCTCCACTTT.

This chain uses TRBV5-1 with TRBJ2-5; 8 nucleotides agree with TRBD1. The ends lost 3 bases at V and 2 bases at J; junction bases unmatched: 6. This CDR3 spans 15 amino acids. Germline assignment: CDR1 SGHRS and CDR2 YFSETQ. DNA for the CDR3: TGCGCCAGCAGCTCGGGACAGGATAGACAAGAGACCCAGTACTTC. Translated: CASSSGQDRQETQYF.

This chain uses TRBV7-9 with TRBJ2-7; the D gene is possibly TRBD1 (5 bases). The germline CDR1 and CDR2 sequences are SEHNR and FQNEAQ (reference sequence). Trimming left V 0 bases short and J 2 bases short, with 11 bases between. The CDR3 length is 15 residues. For the CDR3, the DNA is TGTGCCAGCAGCTTAGCAGGGGCAGGTACCTACGAGCAGTACTTC. Translating gives CASSLAGAGTYEQYF.

V and J are TRBV11-3 and TRBJ2-7, with D maybe TRBD2 (6 bases). The V and J ends lost 3 bases and 2 bases respectively, with 14 bases between them. Germline CDR1 is SGHNT and CDR2 is YENEEA. CDR3 size: 15 residues. The CDR3 sequence: CASSFGTGETYEQYF. CDR3 DNA sequence: TGTGCCAGCAGCTTTGGGACGGGGGAAACCTACGAGCAGTACTTC.

The chain carries TRBV25-1 and TRBJ1-3; D possibly corresponds to TRBD1 (6 bases). Looked up from germline, CDR1 is MGHDK and CDR2 is SYGVNS. The length of the CDR3 is 17 residues. Trimming removed 4 bases from V and 1 base from J, with 17 bases in between. The CDR3 coding sequence is TGTGCCAGCAGTGGGAACAGGGCCACCAGTTCTGGAAACACCATATATTTT. Encoded protein: CASSGNRATSSGNTIYF.

This chain uses TRBV5-1 with TRBJ2-7; the match to TRBD2 covers 7 bases. J was trimmed by 1 base and V by 2 bases; bases with no gene match: 9. This CDR3 spans 16 amino acids. Per germline, CDR1 SGHRS and CDR2 YFSETQ. Written as DNA, the CDR3 is TGCGCCAGCAGCTTAGCGTTAACGGGGGGATCCTACGAGCAGTACTTC. Its protein product is CASSLALTGGSYEQYF.

Only a few counts were recorded for this clone. The chain recombines TRBV1 with TRBJ2-7; the table assigns TRBD2, which was not confirmed against the DNA. TRBV1 is a pseudogene. The CDR3 consists of 15 residues. The CDR3 protein is CTSSQPDGVSYEQYF. Here the CDR3 DNA reads TGCACCAGCAGCCAGCCGGACGGGGTCTCCTACGAGCAGTACTTC.

The rearrangement uses TRBV27 and TRBJ2-1; unclear D gene. In germline, CDR1 is MNHEY, CDR2 SMNVEV (reference sequence). CDR3 length: 11 residues. Trimming left V 8 bases short and J 4 bases short, with 6 bases between. This CDR3 reads CASRKYNEQFF. The CDR3 DNA is TGTGCCAGCCGTAAATACAATGAGCAGTTCTTC.

The chain combines TRBV27 with TRBJ2-1; D possibly corresponds to TRBD2 (5 bases). This CDR3 region has 15 residues. The V end was cut by 2 bases, the J end by 5 bases, with 13 bases between. Germline CDR1 MNHEY, CDR2 SMNVEV (reference sequence). CDR3 in amino acids: CASSLVDGIDNEQFF. CDR3 DNA: TGTGCCAGCAGTTTAGTCGACGGGATAGACAATGAGCAGTTCTTC.

The rearrangement links TRBV9 to TRBJ2-7, with D perhaps matching TRBD2 (5 bases). CDR1 SGDLS and CDR2 YYNGEE come from the germline V gene. The CDR3 is 13 amino acids. The V end lost 3 bases, the J end lost 6 bases, and 13 bases lay between the germline ends. The CDR3 spells CASSALSGCEQYF. The CDR3 bases are TGTGCCAGCAGCGCCCTATCGGGGTGCGAGCAGTACTTC.

The rearrangement uses TRBV18 and TRBJ2-3; a possible D gene is TRBD1 (5 bases). The germline CDR1 and CDR2 sequences are KGHSH and LQKENI. This CDR3 has 16 residues. The germline V and J ends were trimmed by 2 bases and 2 bases, with 14 bases remaining between them. The CDR3 protein is CASSPRSGPTTDTQYF. Written as DNA, the CDR3 is TGTGCCAGCTCACCAAGGTCAGGGCCTACCACAGATACGCAGTATTTT.

This chain connects TRBV6-5 to TRBJ1-4; TRBD1 aligns across 8 bases. This CDR3 has 14 residues. CDR1 is MNHEY and CDR2 is SVGAGI in the germline V gene. V shed 6 bases, J shed 6 bases, and the junction held 6 bases outside the gene matches. CDR3 in amino acids: CASSPDRGYEKLFF. The CDR3 DNA is TGTGCCAGCAGCCCCGACAGGGGATATGAAAAACTGTTTTTT.

The chain carries TRBV30 and TRBJ1-1; maybe TRBD1 (5 bases). This CDR3 is 11 amino acids long. Germline V gene data show CDR1 as GTSNPN and CDR2 as SVGIG (reference sequence). Trimming stripped 8 bases from V and 11 bases from J, with 18 bases between. The CDR3 nucleotides read TGTGCCGGTAACCAGGGCCTCGGGGCTTTCTTT. This gives the protein CAGNQGLGAFF.

This sequence joins TRBV5-4 and TRBJ1-1, with 9 bases identical to TRBD1. The CDR3 contains 13 residues. V was clipped by 4 bases and J by 8 bases; unmatched bases: 6. Germline CDR1 and CDR2: SGHNT and YYREEE (reference sequence). Here the CDR3 DNA reads TGTGCCAGCAGCCGGGACAGGGACTTAGAAGCTTTCTTT. Its translation is CASSRDRDLEAFF.

The chain recombines TRBV6-6 with TRBJ2-1; 11 bases line up with TRBD2. The CDR3 consists of 15 residues. The germline V gene has CDR1 MNHNY and CDR2 SVGAGI (reference sequence). V shed 6 bases, J shed 7 bases, and the junction held 8 bases outside the gene matches. The CDR3 is CASRKLAGVSNEQFF. CDR3 nucleotides: TGTGCCAGCAGAAAACTAGCGGGAGTTAGTAATGAGCAGTTCTTC.

The V call is TRBV28, the J call TRBJ1-3, with a possible D match to TRBD1 (5 bases). Germline V gene data show CDR1 as MDHEN and CDR2 as SYDVKM. The CDR3 length is 13 residues. The germline V and J ends were trimmed by 11 bases and 0 bases, with 11 bases remaining between them. CDR3 DNA: TGTGCCCATCGCGGGGCCTCTGGAAACACCATATATTTT. Translation gives CAHRGASGNTIYF.

This chain links TRBV10-3 with TRBJ2-7; TRBD2 agrees at 8 bases. Germline CDR1 and CDR2: ENHRY and SYGVKD. The trim removed 11 bases at V and 5 bases at J, leaving 8 bases unmatched. The CDR3 loop spans 12 amino acids. The CDR3 sequence: CALSRGGDEQYF. CDR3 bases: TGTGCCTTGAGCCGGGGGGGCGACGAGCAGTACTTC.

The V gene is TRBV7-9, the J gene TRBJ1-2, with TRBD1 identical over 12 bases. The CDR3 is 15 amino acids. The germline gives CDR1 SEHNR, CDR2 FQNEAQ (reference sequence). After removal of 5 bases from V and 5 bases from J, the junction contained 6 bases not matched to a gene. The CDR3 loop is CASSASGQGAYGYTF. The CDR3, as DNA: TGTGCCAGCAGCGCATCGGGACAGGGGGCATATGGCTACACCTTC.

The V call is TRBV4-2, the J call TRBJ2-7, with D maybe TRBD1 (5 bases). This CDR3 region has 16 residues. Germline loops: CDR1 LGHNA, CDR2 YNFKEQ. The V end lost 2 bases, the J end lost 0 bases, and 14 bases lay between the germline ends. CDR3 in DNA: TGTGCCAGCAGCCAATCGAAGGGGCCTAACTCCTACGAGCAGTACTTC. As protein: CASSQSKGPNSYEQYF.

V usage is TRBV5-4 and J usage is TRBJ1-3; TRBD1 aligns across 10 bases. Trimming removed 4 bases from V and 4 bases from J; junction bases left unmatched: 11. There are 17 residues in the CDR3. Germline V gene sequence: CDR1 SGHNT, CDR2 YYREEE (reference sequence). Written as DNA, the CDR3 is TGTGCCAGCAGCCACGAGGCCGGGACAGGGGCAGGAAACACCATATATTTT. Its protein is CASSHEAGTGAGNTIYF.

This rearrangement joins TRBV5-4 to TRBJ2-1; TRBD1 matches at 8 bases. The CDR3 is made up of 15 amino acids. Germline V CDR1 and CDR2: SGHNT, YYREEE (reference sequence). V lost 0 bases, J lost 4 bases, and 3 bases stayed unmatched. CDR3 in DNA: TGTGCCAGCAGCTTGGACAGGGGGTTTTACAATGAGCAGTTCTTC. Encoded protein: CASSLDRGFYNEQFF.

The chain recombines TRBV18 with TRBJ1-5, with D possibly matching TRBD1 (6 bases). Germline V lookup: CDR1 KGHSH, CDR2 LQKENI. V was pared by 3 bases and J by 4 bases, with 13 bases between. CDR3 size: 15 residues. The CDR3 region is CASSPTGQTNQPQHF. The CDR3 DNA reads as TGTGCCAGCTCACCGACAGGACAGACGAATCAGCCCCAGCATTTT.